This T cell receptor beta chain came from a study of T cells in Graves' hyperthyroidism and ophthalmopathy. This clonotype has at least ten counts. Its antigen is undetermined. The diagnostic basis comprised clinical symptoms, serum thyroxine and TRAb, thyroid ultrasound and orbital computed tomography. What was amplified from RNA transcripts were TCR beta CDR3 regions. Researchers ran a first-round RT-PCR on the TCR CDR3 using the HTBI primer set. Each CDR3 protein is one row after TCRdb ran MiXCR on the multiplex PCR reads. Here the sample spans hundreds of thousands of distinct CDR3 sequences, roughly 25% being singletons. This CDR3 spans 14 amino acids. Germline V gene sequence: CDR1 SGHRS, CDR2 YFSETQ. V shed 3 bases and J 2 bases; nucleotides not matched to a gene: 5. Study results and caveats: The model forecast ophthalmopathy, anticipating it by a median approximately 6.2 months before onset.

The clonotype was recovered from a woman in her twenties or thirties with Graves' ophthalmopathy. The gene calls are TRBV5-1 and TRBJ2-7; 7 bases are shared with TRBD1. Sequenced material: blood. CDR3 sequence reads: CASSSRDSPYEQYF. CDR3 DNA sequence: TGCGCCAGCAGCTCCCGGGACAGTCCCTACGAGCAGTACTTC.